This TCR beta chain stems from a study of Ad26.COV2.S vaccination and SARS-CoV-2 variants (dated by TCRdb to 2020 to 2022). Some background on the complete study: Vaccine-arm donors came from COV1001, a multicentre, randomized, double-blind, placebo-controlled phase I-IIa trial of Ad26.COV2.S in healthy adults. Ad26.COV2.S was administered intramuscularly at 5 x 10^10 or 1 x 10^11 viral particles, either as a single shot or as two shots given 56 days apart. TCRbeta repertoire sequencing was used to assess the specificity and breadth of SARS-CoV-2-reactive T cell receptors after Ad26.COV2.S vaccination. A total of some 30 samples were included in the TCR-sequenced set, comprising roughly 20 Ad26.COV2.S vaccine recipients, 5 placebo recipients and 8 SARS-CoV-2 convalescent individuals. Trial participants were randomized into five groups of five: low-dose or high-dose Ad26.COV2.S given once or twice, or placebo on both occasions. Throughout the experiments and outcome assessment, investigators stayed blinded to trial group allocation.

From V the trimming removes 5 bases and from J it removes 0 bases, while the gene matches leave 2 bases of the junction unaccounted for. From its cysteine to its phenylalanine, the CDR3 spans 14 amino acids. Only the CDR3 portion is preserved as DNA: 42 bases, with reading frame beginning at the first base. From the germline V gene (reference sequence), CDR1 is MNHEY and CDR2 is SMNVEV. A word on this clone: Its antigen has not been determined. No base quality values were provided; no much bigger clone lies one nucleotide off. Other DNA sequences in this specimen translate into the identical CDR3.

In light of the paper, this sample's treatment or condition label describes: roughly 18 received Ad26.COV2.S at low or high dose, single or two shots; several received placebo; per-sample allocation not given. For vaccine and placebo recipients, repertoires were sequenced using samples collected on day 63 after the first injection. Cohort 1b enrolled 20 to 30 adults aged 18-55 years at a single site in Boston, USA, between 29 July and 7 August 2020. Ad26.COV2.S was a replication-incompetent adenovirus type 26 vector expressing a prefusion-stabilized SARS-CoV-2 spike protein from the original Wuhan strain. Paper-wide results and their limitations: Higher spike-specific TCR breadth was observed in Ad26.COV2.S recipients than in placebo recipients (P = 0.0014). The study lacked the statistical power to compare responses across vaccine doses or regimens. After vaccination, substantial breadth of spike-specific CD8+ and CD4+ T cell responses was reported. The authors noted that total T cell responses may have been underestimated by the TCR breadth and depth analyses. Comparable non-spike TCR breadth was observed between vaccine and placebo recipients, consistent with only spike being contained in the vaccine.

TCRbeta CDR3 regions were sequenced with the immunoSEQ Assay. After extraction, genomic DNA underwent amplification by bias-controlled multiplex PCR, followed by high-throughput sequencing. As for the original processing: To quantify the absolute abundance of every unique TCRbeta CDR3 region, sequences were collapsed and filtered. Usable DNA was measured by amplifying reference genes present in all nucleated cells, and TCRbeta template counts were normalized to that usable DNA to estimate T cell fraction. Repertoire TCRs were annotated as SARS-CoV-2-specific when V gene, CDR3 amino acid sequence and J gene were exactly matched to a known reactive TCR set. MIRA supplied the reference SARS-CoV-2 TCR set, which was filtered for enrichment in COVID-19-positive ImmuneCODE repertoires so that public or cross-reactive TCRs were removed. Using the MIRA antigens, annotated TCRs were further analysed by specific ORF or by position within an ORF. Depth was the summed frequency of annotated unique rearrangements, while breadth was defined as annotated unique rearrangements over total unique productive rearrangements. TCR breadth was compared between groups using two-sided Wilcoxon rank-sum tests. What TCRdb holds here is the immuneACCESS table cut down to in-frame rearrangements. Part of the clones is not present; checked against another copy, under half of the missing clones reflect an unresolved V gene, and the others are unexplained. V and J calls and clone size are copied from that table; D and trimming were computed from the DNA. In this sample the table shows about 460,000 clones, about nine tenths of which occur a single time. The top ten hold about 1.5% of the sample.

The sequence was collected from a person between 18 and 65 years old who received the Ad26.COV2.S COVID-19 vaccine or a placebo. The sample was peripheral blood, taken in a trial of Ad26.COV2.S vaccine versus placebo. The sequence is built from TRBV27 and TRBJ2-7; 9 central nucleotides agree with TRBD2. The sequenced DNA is TGTGCCAGCAGTCTAGCGGGGTCCTCCTACGAGCAGTACTTC. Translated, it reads CASSLAGSSYEQYF.